The sequence of this TCR beta chain was determined in a study of cytomegalovirus exposure and HLA in healthy donors. Study summary: HLA-typed donors were the source of approximately 86 million unique TCRs held in an early data release.

The PCR employed 60 Vbeta primers together with 13 Jbeta primers. Method: immunoSEQ multiplex PCR; TCRdb's copy keeps in-frame clones and lacks some. This table holds 150,000 to 200,000 clones, roughly 80% found once. The germline CDR1 and CDR2 sequences are MNHEY and SMNVEV (reference sequence). Trimming cost V 5 bases and J 6 bases, with 20 bases left between them. The CDR3 is 16 amino acids. Sequencing input: PBMCs. The chain has TRBV27 and TRBJ1-5; possibly TRBD1 for D (5 bases). The source of this sequence is a human donor in good health. The CDR3 reads CASSPGGDGHRQPQHF. The CDR3 DNA reads TGTGCCAGCAGTCCGGGGGGGGACGGACATCGTCAGCCCCAGCATTTT.